The source of this T cell receptor (beta chain) is a study of shared clonotypes between healthy human individuals. The CDR3 has 13 amino acids. Trimming left V 5 bases short and J 3 bases short, with 10 bases between. CDR1 MNHEY and CDR2 SMNVEV come from the germline V gene (reference sequence). Source study methods: Without quality scores, immunoSEQ junctional reads could not be filtered like full-length reads. The protocol was immunoSEQ multiplex PCR, while the TCRdb copy is restricted to in-frame clones and leaves out a portion. That table supplies the V and J calls and clone size; D and trimming were determined from the DNA. The sample yields roughly 2.1 million clones, 85% to 95% seen once. In the naive CD8 group, cells lacked CD45RO and were positively selected for CCR7, so terminally differentiated effector memory CD45RA+ cells were left out. On this clone: In the same sample, other DNA sequences code for this CDR3.

Sequenced: naive CD8+ T cells from PBMCs. The V call is TRBV27, the J call TRBJ1-1, with D hard to call. This sequence was found in a young man in good health. Some clones in this sample may be carry-over from other donors' samples. The CDR3 region has the DNA TGTGCCAGCAGTCCTCGGGCCCACACTGAAGCTTTCTTT. This encodes CASSPRAHTEAFF.